This TCR beta chain derives from a study of blood T cells in healthy people across ages. CDR1 and CDR2 from the germline V gene are SNHLY and FYNNEI. Trimming at V came to 7 bases and at J to 1 base, leaving 9 bases not matched to a gene. The CDR3 extends over 17 amino acids. Alongside a J-beta primer mix, a sample-barcoded 5' primer served in a second PCR lasting about 7 to 11 cycles. TCRdb re-derived calls from the 5' RACE reads in MiXCR, one entry per CDR3 protein. The sample shows roughly 900,000 distinct CDR3 sequences, approximately 49% of them seen only once. This receptor was taken from a young man in good health. The specimen sequenced was blood. This chain links TRBV2 with TRBJ2-5; TRBD2 aligns across 13 bases. This CDR3 reads CASKVGLAGTSQETQYF. For the CDR3, the DNA is TGTGCCAGCAAGGTGGGACTAGCGGGGACCTCCCAAGAGACCCAGTACTTC.